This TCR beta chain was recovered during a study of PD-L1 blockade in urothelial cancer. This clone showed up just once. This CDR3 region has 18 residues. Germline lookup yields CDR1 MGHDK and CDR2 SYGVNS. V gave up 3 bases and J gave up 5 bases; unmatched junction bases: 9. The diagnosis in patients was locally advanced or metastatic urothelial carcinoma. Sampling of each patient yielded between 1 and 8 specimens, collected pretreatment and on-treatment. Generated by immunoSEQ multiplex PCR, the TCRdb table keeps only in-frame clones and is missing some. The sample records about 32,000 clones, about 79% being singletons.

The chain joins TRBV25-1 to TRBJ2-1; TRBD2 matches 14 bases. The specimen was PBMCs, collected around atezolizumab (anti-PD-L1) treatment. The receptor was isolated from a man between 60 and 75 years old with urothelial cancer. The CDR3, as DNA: TGTGCCAGCAGTGAGCTGGGGACTAGCGGGAGAGGGCACAATGAGCAGTTCTTC. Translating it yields CASSELGTSGRGHNEQFF.